One sample yielded the 21 T cell receptor beta chains listed below, sequenced in a study of T cell repertoires in cytomegalovirus infection. TCRdb redid the calling of the reads with MiXCR, one entry per CDR3 protein. The sample has fewer than 400,000 distinct CDR3 sequences, around a sixth seen once. Sequences were obtained from PBMCs. The receptor source for this set is a human donor in good health (CMV status not recorded). Some clones in this sample may be carry-over from other donors' samples.

The rearrangement joins TRBV6-1 to TRBJ1-1; D is undetermined. Germline V CDR1 and CDR2: MNHNS, SASEGT. V shed 7 bases and J shed 4 bases, with 7 bases lying between them. This CDR3 comprises 11 residues. For the CDR3, the DNA is TGTGCCAGCAAAGGGAGCACTGAAGCTTTCTTT. Amino acids: CASKGSTEAFF.

This clonotype showed up just a few times. The CDR3 coding sequence is TGTGCCAGCAGCCACCGGGGACGGCCATACAATGAGCAGTTCTTC. Translation gives CASSHRGRPYNEQFF. V usage is TRBV5-6 and J usage is TRBJ2-1; D is tentatively TRBD1 or TRBD2 (5 bases each). CDR1 SGHDT and CDR2 YYEEEE come from the germline V gene. This CDR3 is 15 amino acids long. The ends were cut back, 4 bases at V and 4 bases at J, with 15 bases in the middle.

This clonotype was detected a few times. This chain links TRBV5-6 with TRBJ2-7; D is possibly TRBD1 or TRBD2 (5 bases each). Germline CDR1 reads SGHDT; CDR2 reads YYEEEE. The CDR3 sequence is 16 residues long. V gave up 4 bases and J gave up 0 bases, with 17 bases separating them. CDR3 coding DNA: TGTGCCAGCAGCCAACGCCGGGACGCAAGCTCCTACGAGCAGTACTTC. It is translated as CASSQRRDASSYEQYF.

The chain employs TRBV6-6 and TRBJ1-1; the D gene is possibly TRBD1 (6 bases). Trimming took off 5 bases at V and 4 bases at J, with 14 bases between the two ends. There are 14 residues in the CDR3. Germline V gene data show CDR1 as MNHNY and CDR2 as SVGAGI (reference sequence). CDR3 bases: TGTGCCAGCAGTACCCAGGGGATCGGCACTGAAGCTTTCTTT. This encodes CASSTQGIGTEAFF.

The chain has TRBV20-1 and TRBJ2-7; 12 bases agree with TRBD1. The CDR3 sequence is 15 residues long. Looked up from germline, CDR1 is DFQATT and CDR2 is SNEGSKA (reference sequence). V lost 1 base, J lost 4 bases, and 5 bases stayed unmatched. DNA for the CDR3: TGCAGTGCTAGAGGGGGGACAGGGGGCTTATACGAGCAGTACTTC. This translates into CSARGGTGGLYEQYF.

In this sample, this clonotype turned up a few times. The chain has TRBV18 and TRBJ1-5; D is unclear. The V end was cut by 3 bases, the J end by 0 bases, with 9 bases between. Germline CDR1 is KGHSH and CDR2 is LQKENI. The CDR3 runs to 15 residues. The CDR3 here is CASSPDFISNQPQHF. The CDR3 DNA is TGTGCCAGCTCACCGGACTTTATTAGCAATCAGCCCCAGCATTTT.

This clonotype was seen a handful of times. The chain links TRBV18 to TRBJ1-1; D might be TRBD1 (5 bases). This CDR3 region has 15 residues. The ends were cut back, 5 bases at V and 3 bases at J, with 16 bases in the middle. CDR1 KGHSH and CDR2 LQKENI come from the germline V gene. The CDR3 coding sequence is TGTGCCAGCTCATCGGCCGGGGGGATTCACACTGAAGCTTTCTTT. Translating it yields CASSSAGGIHTEAFF.

This clonotype was seen at least ten times. The genes are TRBV7-2 and TRBJ1-2; 9 bases align to TRBD1. The CDR3 covers 16 residues. V gave up 4 bases and J gave up 1 base; unmatched junction bases: 7. Per the germline V gene, CDR1 is SGHTA and CDR2 is FQGNSA. Written as DNA, the CDR3 is TGTGCCAGCAGCTCCCGGGACAGGGAATATAACTATGGCTACACCTTC. It specifies CASSSRDREYNYGYTF.

V gene TRBV4-3 combines with J gene TRBJ2-3, with D perhaps matching TRBD1 (5 bases). This CDR3 is 13 amino acids long. The V end lost 1 base, the J end lost 6 bases, and 8 bases lay between the germline ends. CDR1 is LGHNA and CDR2 is YSLEER in the germline V gene. The CDR3 loop reads CASSQVWGDTQYF. DNA for the CDR3: TGCGCCAGCAGCCAAGTATGGGGCGATACGCAGTATTTT.

V gene TRBV15 combines with J gene TRBJ1-1; D not certain. Trimming stripped 0 bases from V and 1 base from J, with 12 bases between. Germline V gene lookup returns CDR1 LNHNV and CDR2 YYDKDF (reference sequence). The CDR3 has 16 residues. The CDR3 region has the DNA TGTGCCACCAGCAGAGAATTTGCCAGGCCGAACACTGAAGCTTTCTTT. Translation: CATSREFARPNTEAFF.

This clonotype has more than one count but fewer than ten. The chain is built from TRBV28 and TRBJ2-7; TRBD1 is a possible D gene (6 bases). The germline V gene encodes CDR1 MDHEN and CDR2 SYDVKM. The CDR3 totals 13 residues. V was pared by 2 bases and J by 5 bases, with 10 bases between. CDR3 sequence: CASSLTGPHEQYF. In DNA form, the CDR3 reads TGTGCCAGCAGTTTAACAGGGCCCCACGAGCAGTACTTC.

The V and J genes are TRBV7-9 and TRBJ1-1, with D hard to call. Trimming left V 2 bases short and J 0 bases short, with 10 bases between. The CDR3 extends over 15 amino acids. CDR1 is SEHNR, CDR2 FQNEAQ, per germline (reference sequence). The CDR3 sequence: CASSLSRNMNTEAFF. In DNA, the CDR3 is TGTGCCAGCAGCTTAAGTCGGAACATGAACACTGAAGCTTTCTTT.

This clonotype was observed at least ten times. The chain uses TRBV7-8 and TRBJ1-5; D gene ambiguous. Germline lookup yields CDR1 SGHVS and CDR2 FQNEAQ. The ends were cut back, 6 bases at V and 6 bases at J, with 9 bases in the middle. CDR3 size: 12 residues. CDR3 residues: CASSFSSQPQHF. CDR3 DNA: TGTGCCAGCAGTTTTTCGTCTCAGCCCCAGCATTTT.

This clonotype was found a few times. The genes are TRBV5-6 and TRBJ1-3; D is uncertain. CDR1 SGHDT and CDR2 YYEEEE come from the germline V gene. This CDR3 spans 18 amino acids. Trimming removed 0 bases at V and 2 bases at J, with 18 bases between. The CDR3 protein is CASSLGVSRRRPGNTIYF. DNA of the CDR3: TGTGCCAGCAGCTTGGGGGTCTCTCGCAGGCGCCCTGGAAACACCATATATTTT.

Many counts were recorded for this clonotype. The J gene is TRBJ2-4, the V gene TRBV7-2; perhaps TRBD2 as D (7 bases). V lost 5 bases and J lost 1, with 18 bases in between. Per the germline V gene, CDR1 is SGHTA and CDR2 is FQGNSA. The CDR3 consists of 17 residues. CDR3 protein: CASSQQGGVSAKNIQYF. CDR3 DNA: TGTGCCAGCAGCCAACAGGGAGGGGTCTCCGCCAAAAACATTCAGTACTTC.

This clonotype was observed at least ten times. The chain is built from TRBV11-3 and TRBJ1-1, with TRBD1 matching 9 bases. V gave up 4 bases and J gave up 3 bases; unmatched junction bases: 3. The CDR3 totals 14 residues. Germline V lookup: CDR1 SGHNT, CDR2 YENEEA. The CDR3 DNA follows: TGTGCCAGCAGCTCGGACAGGGGCGACACTGAAGCTTTCTTT. Amino acids: CASSSDRGDTEAFF.

This clonotype has just a few counts. V usage is TRBV2 and J usage is TRBJ2-1, with 7 bases lining up with TRBD2. The V gene end was trimmed by 3 bases and the J gene end by 3 bases; junction bases not matched to a gene: 8. Germline V lookup: CDR1 SNHLY, CDR2 FYNNEI. The CDR3 is 16 residues long. The chain's CDR3 is CASSEKWRDYYNEQFF. CDR3 bases: TGTGCCAGCAGTGAGAAGTGGCGGGACTACTACAATGAGCAGTTCTTC.

This clonotype was detected a few times. This chain uses TRBV19 with TRBJ1-5; D possibly corresponds to TRBD1 (5 bases). V lost 10 bases, J lost 4 bases, and 20 bases lay in between. The germline V gene encodes CDR1 LNHDA and CDR2 SQIVND (reference sequence). The CDR3 runs to 15 residues. CDR3 sequence (DNA): TGTGCCACCGATGGTGGGGGTAGACCAAATCAGCCCCAGCATTTT. Amino acids: CATDGGGRPNQPQHF.

Worth noting for this clonotype: A clone one base away is much larger, so this may be a read error. The CDR3 region has the DNA TGTGCCAGTAGTAGCTTCACTAGCGGGGGGTCATATGAGCAGTTCTTC. This encodes CASSSFTSGGSYEQFF. The J gene is TRBJ2-1, the V gene TRBV19; 12 bases align to TRBD2. Germline V gives CDR1 LNHDA, CDR2 SQIVND (reference sequence). The junction had 9 bases not matched to a gene; V was cut back by 4 bases and J by 8 bases. This CDR3 is built from 16 residues.

The V gene is TRBV4-1, the J gene TRBJ1-1; D gene unclear. V was clipped by 6 bases and J by 4 bases, with 18 bases between them. The CDR3 consists of 15 residues. Germline V gives CDR1 MGHRA, CDR2 YSYEKL. The CDR3 DNA follows: TGCGCCAGCAGGTTCGGCGGAAAGTCGACCACTGAAGCTTTCTTT. Translating it yields CASRFGGKSTTEAFF.

This clonotype was seen ten or more times. This chain links TRBV7-6 with TRBJ2-5; the D gene is possibly TRBD2 (6 bases). This CDR3 has 15 residues. Germline CDR1 reads SGHVS; CDR2 reads FNYEAQ. V lost 0 bases and J 2 bases, leaving 10 bases between the germline ends. CDR3 region: CASSLALAPQETQYF. CDR3 DNA: TGTGCCAGCAGCTTAGCGCTAGCGCCACAAGAGACCCAGTACTTC. Together with reference TRBV7-6 and TRBJ2-5, the CDR3 gives the full variable domain: GAGVSQSPRYKVTKRGQDVALRCDPISGHVSLYWYRQALGQGPEFLTYFNYEAQQDKSGLPNDRFSAERPEGSISTLTIQRTEQRDSAMYRCASSLALAPQETQYFGPGTRLLVL.